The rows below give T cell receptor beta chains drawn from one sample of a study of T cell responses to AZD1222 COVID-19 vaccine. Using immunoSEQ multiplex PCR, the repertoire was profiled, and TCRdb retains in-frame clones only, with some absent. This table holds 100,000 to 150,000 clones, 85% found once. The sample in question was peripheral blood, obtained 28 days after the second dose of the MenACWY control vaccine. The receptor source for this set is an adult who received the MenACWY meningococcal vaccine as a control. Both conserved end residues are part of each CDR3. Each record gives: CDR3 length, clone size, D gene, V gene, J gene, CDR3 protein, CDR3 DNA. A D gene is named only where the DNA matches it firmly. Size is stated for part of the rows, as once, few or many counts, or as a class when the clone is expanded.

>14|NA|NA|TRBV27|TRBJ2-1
CASSLEPGGNEQFF
TGTGCCAGCAGTTTGGAACCAGGCGGAAATGAGCAGTTCTTC
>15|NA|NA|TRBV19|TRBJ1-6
CASSSSRGVYSPLHF
TGTGCCAGTAGTTCTTCCAGGGGAGTGTATTCACCCCTCCACTTT
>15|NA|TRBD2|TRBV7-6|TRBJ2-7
CASSSSGRGEDEQYF
TGTGCCAGCAGTTCTAGCGGCCGCGGGGAGGACGAGCAGTACTTC
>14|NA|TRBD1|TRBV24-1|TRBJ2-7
CATSDWDSQEEQYF
TGTGCCACCAGTGATTGGGACAGCCAGGAGGAGCAGTACTTC
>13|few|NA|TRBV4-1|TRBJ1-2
CASSLGRDRGYTF
TGCGCCAGCAGCCTCGGGCGGGACCGAGGCTACACCTTC
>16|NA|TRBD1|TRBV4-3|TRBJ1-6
CASSHQEGAGNSPLHF
TGCGCCAGCAGCCACCAGGAGGGGGCTGGGAATTCACCCCTCCACTTT
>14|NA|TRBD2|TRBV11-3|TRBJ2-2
CASTAGVGTGELFF
TGTGCCAGTACAGCGGGAGTAGGCACCGGGGAGCTGTTTTTT
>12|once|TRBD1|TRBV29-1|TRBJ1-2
CSAEDRIYGYTF
TGCAGCGCTGAGGACAGGATCTATGGCTACACCTTC
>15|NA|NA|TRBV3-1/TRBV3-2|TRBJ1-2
CASSLDRGTYYGYTF
TGTGCCAGCAGCCTAGACAGAGGGACTTACTATGGCTACACCTTC
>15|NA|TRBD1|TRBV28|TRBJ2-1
CASSLQGAYYNEQFF
TGTGCCAGCAGTTTGCAGGGGGCCTACTACAATGAGCAGTTCTTC
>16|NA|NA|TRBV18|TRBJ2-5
CASSPRAQGIGETQYF
TGTGCCAGCTCACCACGTGCACAGGGTATTGGAGAGACCCAGTACTTC
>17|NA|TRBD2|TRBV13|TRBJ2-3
CASSPPGGPGRGATQYF
TGTGCCAGCAGCCCCCCGGGGGGACCTGGGCGGGGAGCTACGCAGTATTTT
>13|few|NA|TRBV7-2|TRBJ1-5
CASSLEVGQPQHF
TGTGCCAGCAGCTTAGAGGTGGGACAGCCCCAGCATTTT
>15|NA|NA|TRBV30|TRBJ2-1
CAWSIWAGPSNEQFF
TGTGCCTGGAGTATCTGGGCAGGACCTTCCAATGAGCAGTTCTTC
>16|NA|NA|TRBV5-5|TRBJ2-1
CASSPRGANSYNEQFF
TGTGCCAGCAGCCCCCGGGGGGCAAACTCCTACAATGAGCAGTTCTTC
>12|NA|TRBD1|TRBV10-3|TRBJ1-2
CAISQGAQGYTF
TGTGCCATCAGTCAGGGGGCTCAGGGCTACACCTTC
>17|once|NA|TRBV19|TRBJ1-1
CASKPTRGAVMNTEAFF
TGTGCCAGCAAACCTACGAGAGGGGCAGTGATGAACACTGAAGCTTTCTTT
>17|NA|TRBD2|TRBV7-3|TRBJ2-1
CASSLIPLAGGRNEQFF
TGTGCCAGCAGCTTAATCCCCCTAGCGGGAGGGAGGAATGAGCAGTTCTTC
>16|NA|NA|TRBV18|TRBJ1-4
CASSPPSLTEGEKLFF
TGTGCCAGCTCACCTCCTTCCCTCACCGAGGGTGAAAAACTGTTTTTT
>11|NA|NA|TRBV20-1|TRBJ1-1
CSARDAGLAFF
TGCAGTGCTAGAGATGCGGGATTGGCTTTCTTT
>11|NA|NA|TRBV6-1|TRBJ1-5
CASSENQPQHF
TGTGCCAGCAGTGAGAATCAGCCCCAGCATTTT
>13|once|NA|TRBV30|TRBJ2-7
CAWGPGVSYEQYF
TGTGCCTGGGGCCCCGGAGTCTCCTACGAGCAGTACTTC
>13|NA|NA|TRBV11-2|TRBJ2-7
CASSLGPDYEQYF
TGTGCCAGCAGCTTGGGACCCGACTACGAGCAGTACTTC
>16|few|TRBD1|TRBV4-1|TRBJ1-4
CASSQPFDRGGEKLFF
TGCGCCAGCAGCCAACCTTTCGACAGGGGGGGCGAAAAACTGTTTTTT
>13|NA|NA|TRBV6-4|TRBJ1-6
CASSSTGNSPLHF
TGTGCCAGCAGCTCAACAGGGAATTCACCCCTCCACTTT
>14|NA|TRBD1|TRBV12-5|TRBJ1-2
CASGWDSASHGYTF
TGTGCTAGTGGTTGGGACAGTGCCTCGCATGGCTACACCTTC
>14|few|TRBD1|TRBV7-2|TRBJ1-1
CASSSTGTATEAFF
TGTGCCAGCAGCTCGACAGGGACGGCCACTGAAGCTTTCTTT
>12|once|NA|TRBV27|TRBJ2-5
CASSSPLGTQYF
TGTGCCAGCAGCTCCCCGCTGGGGACCCAGTACTTC
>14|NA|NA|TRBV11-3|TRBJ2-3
CASSAGPNTDTQYF
TGTGCCAGCAGCGCGGGCCCTAACACAGATACGCAGTATTTT
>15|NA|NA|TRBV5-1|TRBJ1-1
CASSILQGQNTEAFF
TGCGCCAGCAGCATACTACAGGGTCAGAACACTGAAGCTTTCTTT
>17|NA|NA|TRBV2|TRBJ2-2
CASSEARGRRNTGELFF
TGTGCCAGCAGTGAAGCGAGGGGGAGACGGAACACCGGGGAGCTGTTTTTT
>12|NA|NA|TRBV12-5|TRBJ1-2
CASGYSPRRAAF
TGTGCTAGTGGTTACTCCCCTCGACGGGCAGCCTTC
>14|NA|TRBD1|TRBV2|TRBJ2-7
CASSDQGAGYEQYF
TGTGCCAGCAGTGACCAGGGGGCAGGGTACGAGCAGTACTTC
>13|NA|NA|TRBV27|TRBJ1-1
CASSPGPNTEAFF
TGTGCCAGCAGTCCCGGGCCGAACACTGAAGCTTTCTTT
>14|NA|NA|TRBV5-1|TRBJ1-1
CASSSYQGNTEAFF
TGCGCCAGCAGCTCTTATCAGGGGAACACTGAAGCTTTCTTT
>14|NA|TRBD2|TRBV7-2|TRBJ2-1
CASSPRGGNNEQFF
TGTGCCAGCAGCCCCCGGGGGGGAAATAATGAGCAGTTCTTC
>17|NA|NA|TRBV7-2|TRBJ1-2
CASSSNPGIPDSYGYTF
TGTGCCAGCAGCTCCAATCCGGGAATTCCAGACTCCTATGGCTACACCTTC
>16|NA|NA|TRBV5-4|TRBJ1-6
CASSFGQGLYNSPLHF
TGTGCCAGCAGCTTCGGGCAGGGCCTCTATAATTCACCCCTCCACTTT
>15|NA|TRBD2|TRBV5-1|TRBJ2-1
CASSLGGSGVNEQFF
TGCGCCAGCAGCTTGGGCGGGAGTGGGGTTAATGAGCAGTTCTTC
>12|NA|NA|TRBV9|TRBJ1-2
CASKGQGEGYTF
TGTGCCAGCAAAGGGCAGGGTGAGGGCTACACCTTC
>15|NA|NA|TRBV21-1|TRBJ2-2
CASESLDLGTGELFF
TGTGCCAGCGAATCGCTAGACTTGGGTACCGGGGAGCTGTTTTTT
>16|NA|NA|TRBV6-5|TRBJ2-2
CASSYARTGHTGELFF
TGTGCCAGCAGTTACGCCCGAACAGGGCACACCGGGGAGCTGTTTTTT
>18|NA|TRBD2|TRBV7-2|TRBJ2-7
CASTPWLLAGSDSYEQYF
TGTGCCAGCACCCCCTGGTTGCTAGCGGGTTCCGACTCCTACGAGCAGTACTTC
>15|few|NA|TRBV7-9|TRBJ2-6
CASSFDFGGANVLTF
TGTGCCAGCAGCTTCGATTTCGGCGGGGCCAACGTCCTGACTTTC
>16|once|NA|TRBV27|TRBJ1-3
CASSFSPGAGDTTIYF
TGTGCCAGCAGTTTCTCCCCGGGGGCCGGTGATACCACCATATATTTT
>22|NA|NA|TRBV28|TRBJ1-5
CASSLEVWKPGPYSYSNQPQHF
TGTGCCAGCAGTTTAGAAGTCTGGAAACCGGGACCTTACTCGTATAGCAATCAGCCCCAGCATTTT
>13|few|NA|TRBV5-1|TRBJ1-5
CASSVTSNQPQHF
TGCGCCAGCAGCGTCACGAGCAATCAGCCCCAGCATTTT
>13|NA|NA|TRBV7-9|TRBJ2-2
CASSFTTQGELFF
TGTGCCAGCAGCTTCACGACGCAGGGGGAGCTGTTTTTT
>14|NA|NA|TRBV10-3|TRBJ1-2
CAINRQGSNYGYTF
TGTGCCATCAATAGGCAGGGGTCCAACTATGGCTACACCTTC
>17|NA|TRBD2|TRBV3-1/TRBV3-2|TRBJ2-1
CASSPGLAGGYYNEQFF
TGTGCCAGCAGCCCCGGACTAGCGGGGGGCTATTACAATGAGCAGTTCTTC
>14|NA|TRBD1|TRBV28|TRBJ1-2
CASSSTGGNYGYTF
TGTGCCAGCAGTTCGACAGGGGGCAACTATGGCTACACCTTC
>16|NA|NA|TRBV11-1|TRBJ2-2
CASSLGAGANTGELFF
TGTGCCAGCAGCTTAGGTGCGGGGGCCAACACCGGGGAGCTGTTTTTT
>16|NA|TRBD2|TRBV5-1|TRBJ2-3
CASSLGASGSTDTQYF
TGCGCCAGCAGCTTGGGGGCTAGCGGGAGCACAGATACGCAGTATTTT
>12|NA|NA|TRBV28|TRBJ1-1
CASSWRHVEAFF
TGTGCCAGCAGTTGGAGACACGTTGAAGCTTTCTTT
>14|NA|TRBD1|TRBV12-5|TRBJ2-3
CASGLGTARDTQYF
TGTGCTAGTGGTCTCGGGACAGCTAGAGATACGCAGTATTTT
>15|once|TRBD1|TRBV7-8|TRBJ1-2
CASSLGQGLNYGYTF
TGTGCCAGCAGCCTCGGACAGGGGCTTAACTATGGCTACACCTTC